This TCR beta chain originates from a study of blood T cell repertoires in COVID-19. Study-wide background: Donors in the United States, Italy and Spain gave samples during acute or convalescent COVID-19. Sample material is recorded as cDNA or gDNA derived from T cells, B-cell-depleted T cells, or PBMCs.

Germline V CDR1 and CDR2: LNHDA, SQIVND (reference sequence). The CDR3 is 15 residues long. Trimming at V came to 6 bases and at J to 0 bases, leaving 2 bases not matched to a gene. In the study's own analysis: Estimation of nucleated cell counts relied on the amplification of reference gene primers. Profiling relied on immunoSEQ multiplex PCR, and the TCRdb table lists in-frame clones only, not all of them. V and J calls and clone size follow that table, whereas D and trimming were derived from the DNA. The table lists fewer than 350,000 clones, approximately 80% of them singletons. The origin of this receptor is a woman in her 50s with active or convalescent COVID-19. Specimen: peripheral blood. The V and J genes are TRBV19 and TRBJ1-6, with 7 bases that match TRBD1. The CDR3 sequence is CASRQGISYNSPLHF. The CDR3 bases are TGTGCCAGTAGACAGGGGATCTCCTATAATTCACCCCTCCACTTT.